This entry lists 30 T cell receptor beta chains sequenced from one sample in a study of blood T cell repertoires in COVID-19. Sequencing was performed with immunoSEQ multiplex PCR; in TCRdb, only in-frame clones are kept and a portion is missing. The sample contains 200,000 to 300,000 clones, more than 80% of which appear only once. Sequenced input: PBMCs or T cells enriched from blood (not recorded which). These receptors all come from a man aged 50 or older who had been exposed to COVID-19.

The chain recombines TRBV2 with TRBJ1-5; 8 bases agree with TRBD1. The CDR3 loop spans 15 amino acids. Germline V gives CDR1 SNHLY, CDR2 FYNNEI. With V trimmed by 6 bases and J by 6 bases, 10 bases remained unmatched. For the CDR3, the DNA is TGTGCCAGCAGCCAAGGGACAGGCGGATTTCAGCCCCAGCATTTT. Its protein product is CASSQGTGGFQPQHF. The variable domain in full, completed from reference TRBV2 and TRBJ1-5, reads EPEVTQTPSHQVTQMGQEVILRCVPISNHLYFYWYRQILGQKVEFLVSFYNNEISEKSEIFDDQFSVERPDGSNFTLKIRSTKLEDSAMYFCASSQGTGGFQPQHFGDGTRLSIL.

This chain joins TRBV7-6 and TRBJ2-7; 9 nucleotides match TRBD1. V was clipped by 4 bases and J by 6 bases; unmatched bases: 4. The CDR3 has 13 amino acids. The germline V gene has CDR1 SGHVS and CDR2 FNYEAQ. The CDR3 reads CASSWGTGSEQYV. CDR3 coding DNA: TGTGCCAGCAGCTGGGGGACAGGGTCCGAGCAGTACGTC.

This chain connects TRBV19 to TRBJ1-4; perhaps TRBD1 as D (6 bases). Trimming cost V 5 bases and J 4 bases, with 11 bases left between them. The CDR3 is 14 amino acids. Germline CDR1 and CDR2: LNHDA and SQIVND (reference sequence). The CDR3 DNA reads TGTGCCAGTAGTGGCGACAGGAGTAATGAAAAACTGTTTTTT. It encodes CASSGDRSNEKLFF.

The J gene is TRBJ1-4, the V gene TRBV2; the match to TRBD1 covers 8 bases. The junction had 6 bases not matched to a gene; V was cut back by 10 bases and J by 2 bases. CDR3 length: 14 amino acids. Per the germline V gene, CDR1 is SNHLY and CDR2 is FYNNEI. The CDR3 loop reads CAIRTGSTNEKLFF. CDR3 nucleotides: TGTGCCATTAGGACAGGGTCTACTAATGAAAAACTGTTTTTT.

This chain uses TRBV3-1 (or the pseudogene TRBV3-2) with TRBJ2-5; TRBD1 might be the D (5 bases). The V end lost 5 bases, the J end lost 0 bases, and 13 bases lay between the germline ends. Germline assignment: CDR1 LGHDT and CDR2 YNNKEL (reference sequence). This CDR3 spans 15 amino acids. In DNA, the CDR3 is TGTGCCAGCAGCGATCGACAGATGTACCAAGAGACCCAGTACTTC. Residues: CASSDRQMYQETQYF.

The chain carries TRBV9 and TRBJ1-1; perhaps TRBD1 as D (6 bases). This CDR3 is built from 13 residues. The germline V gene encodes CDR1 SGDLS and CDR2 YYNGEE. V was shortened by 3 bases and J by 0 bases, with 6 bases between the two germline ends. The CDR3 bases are TGTGCCAGCAGCGACAGGGTGAACACTGAAGCTTTCTTT. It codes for CASSDRVNTEAFF.

CDR3 sequence (DNA): TGTGCCAGCAGCTTAGTTGCAGGAACGAACACCGGGGAGCTGTTTTTT. This codes for CASSLVAGTNTGELFF. V gene TRBV7-2 combines with J gene TRBJ2-2; D gene unclear. This CDR3 contains 16 residues. CDR1 is SGHTA, CDR2 FQGNSA, per germline. Trimming stripped 1 base from V and 0 bases from J, with 9 bases between.

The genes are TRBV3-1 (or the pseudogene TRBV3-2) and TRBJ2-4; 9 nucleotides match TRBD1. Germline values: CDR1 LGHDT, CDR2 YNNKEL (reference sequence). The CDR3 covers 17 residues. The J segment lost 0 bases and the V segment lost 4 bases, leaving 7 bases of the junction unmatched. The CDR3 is CASSPRGQGLAKNIQYF. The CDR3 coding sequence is TGTGCCAGCAGCCCAAGGGGACAGGGTCTAGCCAAAAACATTCAGTACTTC.

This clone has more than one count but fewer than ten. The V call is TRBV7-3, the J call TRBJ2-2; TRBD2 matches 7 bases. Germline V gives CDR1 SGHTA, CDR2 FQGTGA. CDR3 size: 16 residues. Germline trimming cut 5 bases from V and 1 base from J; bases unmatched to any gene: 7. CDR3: CASSPPGLQNTGELFF. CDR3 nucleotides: TGTGCCAGCAGCCCTCCGGGACTACAGAACACCGGGGAGCTGTTTTTT.

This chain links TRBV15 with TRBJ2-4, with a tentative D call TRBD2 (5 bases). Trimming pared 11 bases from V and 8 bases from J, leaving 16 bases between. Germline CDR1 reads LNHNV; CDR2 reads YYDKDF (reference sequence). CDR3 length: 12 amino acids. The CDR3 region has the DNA TGTGCCGCGGGTGGCCTTACGGACATTCAGTACTTC. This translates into CAAGGLTDIQYF.

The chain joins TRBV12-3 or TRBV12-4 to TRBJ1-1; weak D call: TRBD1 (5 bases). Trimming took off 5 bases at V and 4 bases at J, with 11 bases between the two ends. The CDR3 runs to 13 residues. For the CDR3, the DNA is TGTGCCAGCAGTCCCAGTACAGGCACTGAAGCTTTCTTT. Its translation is CASSPSTGTEAFF.

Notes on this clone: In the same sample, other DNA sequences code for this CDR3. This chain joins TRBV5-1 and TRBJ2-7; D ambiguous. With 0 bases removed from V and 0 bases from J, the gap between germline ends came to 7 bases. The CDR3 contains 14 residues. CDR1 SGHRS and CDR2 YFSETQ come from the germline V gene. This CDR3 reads CASSLVAGSYEQYF. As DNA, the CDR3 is TGCGCCAGCAGCTTGGTCGCAGGCTCCTACGAGCAGTACTTC.

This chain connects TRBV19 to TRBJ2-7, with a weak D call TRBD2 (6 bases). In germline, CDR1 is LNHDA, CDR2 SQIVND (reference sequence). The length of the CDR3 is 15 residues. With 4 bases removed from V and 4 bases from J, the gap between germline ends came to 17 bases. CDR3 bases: TGTGCCAGTAGTACCGGGACCGCGGGGCTGTACGAGCAGTACTTC. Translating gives CASSTGTAGLYEQYF. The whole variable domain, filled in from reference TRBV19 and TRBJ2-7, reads DGGITQSPKYLFRKEGQNVTLSCEQNLNHDAMYWYRQDPGQGLRLIYYSQIVNDFQKGDIAEGYSVSREKKESFPLTVTSAQKNPTAFYLCASSTGTAGLYEQYFGPGTRLTVT.

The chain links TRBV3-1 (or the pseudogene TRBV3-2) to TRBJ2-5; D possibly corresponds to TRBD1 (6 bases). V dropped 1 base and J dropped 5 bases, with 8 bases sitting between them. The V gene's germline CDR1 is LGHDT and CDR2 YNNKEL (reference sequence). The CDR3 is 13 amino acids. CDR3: CASSQATGETQYF. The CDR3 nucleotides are TGTGCCAGCAGCCAAGCCACAGGGGAGACCCAGTACTTC.

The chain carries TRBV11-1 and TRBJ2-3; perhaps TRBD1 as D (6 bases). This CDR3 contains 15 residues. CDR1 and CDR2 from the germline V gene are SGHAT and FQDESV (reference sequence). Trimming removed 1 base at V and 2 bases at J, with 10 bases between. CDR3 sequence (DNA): TGTGCCAGCAGCTTAGAAGGACAGCCCACAGATACGCAGTATTTT. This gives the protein CASSLEGQPTDTQYF.

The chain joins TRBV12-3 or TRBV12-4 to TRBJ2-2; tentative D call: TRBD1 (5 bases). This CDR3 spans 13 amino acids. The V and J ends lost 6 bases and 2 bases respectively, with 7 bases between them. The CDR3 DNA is TGTGCCAGCAGGACAGAAAACACCGGGGAGCTGTTTTTT. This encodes CASRTENTGELFF.

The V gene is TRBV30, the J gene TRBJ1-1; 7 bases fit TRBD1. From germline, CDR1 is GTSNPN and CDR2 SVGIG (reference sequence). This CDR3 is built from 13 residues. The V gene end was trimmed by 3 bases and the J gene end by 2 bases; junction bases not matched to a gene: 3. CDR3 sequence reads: CAWRGQINTEAFF. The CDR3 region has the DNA TGTGCCTGGAGGGGACAGATTAACACTGAAGCTTTCTTT.

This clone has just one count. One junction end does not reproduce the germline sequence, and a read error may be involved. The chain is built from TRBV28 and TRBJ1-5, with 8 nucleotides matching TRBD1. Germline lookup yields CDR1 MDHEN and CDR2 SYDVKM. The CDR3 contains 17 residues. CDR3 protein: CASSPTLGQGGKQPQHF. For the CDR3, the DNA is TGTGCCAGCAGTCCAACCCTCGGACAGGGTGGCAAACAGCCCCAGCATTTT. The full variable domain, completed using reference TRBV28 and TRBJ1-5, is DVKVTQSSRYLVKRTGEKVFLECVQDMDHENMFWYRQDPGLGLRLIYFSYDVKMKEKGDIPEGYSVSREKKERFSLILESASTNQTSMYLCASSPTLGQGGKQPQHFGDGTRLSIL.

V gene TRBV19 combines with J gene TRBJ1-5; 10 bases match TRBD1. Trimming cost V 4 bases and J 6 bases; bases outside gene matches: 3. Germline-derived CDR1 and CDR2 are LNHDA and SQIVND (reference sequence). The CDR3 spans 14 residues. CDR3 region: CASSRDRGGQPQHF. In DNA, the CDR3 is TGTGCCAGTAGTAGGGACAGGGGAGGTCAGCCCCAGCATTTT.

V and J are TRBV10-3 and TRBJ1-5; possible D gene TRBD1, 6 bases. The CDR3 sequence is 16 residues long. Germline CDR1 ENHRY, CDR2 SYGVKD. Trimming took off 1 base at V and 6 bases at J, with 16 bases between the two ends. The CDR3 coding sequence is TGTGCCATCAGTGAGTACACTCCAGGGGTAGGTCAGCCCCAGCATTTT. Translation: CAISEYTPGVGQPQHF.

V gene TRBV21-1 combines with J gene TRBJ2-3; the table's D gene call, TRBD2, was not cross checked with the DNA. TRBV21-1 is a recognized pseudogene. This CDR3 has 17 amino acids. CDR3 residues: CASSPTQGTSPPDTQYF. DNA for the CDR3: TGTGCCAGCAGCCCGACTCAAGGGACTAGCCCCCCAGATACGCAGTATTTT.

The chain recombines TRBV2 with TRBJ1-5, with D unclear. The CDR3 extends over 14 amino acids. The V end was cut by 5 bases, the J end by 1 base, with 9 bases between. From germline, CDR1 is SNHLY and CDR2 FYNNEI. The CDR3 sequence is CASSLPWSNQPQHF. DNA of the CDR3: TGTGCCAGCAGTCTACCCTGGAGCAATCAGCCCCAGCATTTT.

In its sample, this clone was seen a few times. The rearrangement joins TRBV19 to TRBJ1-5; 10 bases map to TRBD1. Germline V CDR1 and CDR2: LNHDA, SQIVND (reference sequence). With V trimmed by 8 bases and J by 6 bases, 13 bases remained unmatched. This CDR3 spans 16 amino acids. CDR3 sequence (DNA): TGTGCCAGTTCCACCCCGACAGGGGGCGGTTTTCAGCCCCAGCATTTT. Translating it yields CASSTPTGGGFQPQHF.

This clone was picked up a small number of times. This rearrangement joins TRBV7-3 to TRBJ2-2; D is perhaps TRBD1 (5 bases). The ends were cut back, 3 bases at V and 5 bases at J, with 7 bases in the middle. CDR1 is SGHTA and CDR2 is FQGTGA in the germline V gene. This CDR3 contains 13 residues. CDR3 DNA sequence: TGTGCCAGCAGCTTGACAGATACCGGGGAGCTGTTTTTT. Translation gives CASSLTDTGELFF.

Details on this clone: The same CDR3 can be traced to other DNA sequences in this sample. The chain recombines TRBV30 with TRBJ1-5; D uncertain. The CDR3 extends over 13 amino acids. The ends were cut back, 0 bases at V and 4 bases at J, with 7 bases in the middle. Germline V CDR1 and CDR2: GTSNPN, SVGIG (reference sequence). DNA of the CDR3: TGTGCCTGGAGTGTTCGGGGAAATCAGCCCCAGCATTTT. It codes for CAWSVRGNQPQHF.

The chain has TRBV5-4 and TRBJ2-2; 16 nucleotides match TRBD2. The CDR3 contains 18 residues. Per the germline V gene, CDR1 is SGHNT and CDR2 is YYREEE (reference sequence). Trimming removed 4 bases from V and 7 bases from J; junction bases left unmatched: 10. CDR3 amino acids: CASSPETGTSGRVGELFF. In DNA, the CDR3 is TGTGCCAGCAGCCCGGAAACTGGGACTAGCGGGAGGGTCGGGGAGCTGTTTTTT.

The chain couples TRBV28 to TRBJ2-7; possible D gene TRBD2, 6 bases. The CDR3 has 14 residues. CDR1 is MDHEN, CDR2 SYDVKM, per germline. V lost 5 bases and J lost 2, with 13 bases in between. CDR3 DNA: TGTGCCAGCAGTACGCCGTCGGGGGCCTACGAGCAGTACGTC. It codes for CASSTPSGAYEQYV.

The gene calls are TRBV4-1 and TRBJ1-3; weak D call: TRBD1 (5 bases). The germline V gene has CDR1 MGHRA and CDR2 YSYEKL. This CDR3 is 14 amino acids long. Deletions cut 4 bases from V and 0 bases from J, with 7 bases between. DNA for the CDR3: TGCGCCAGCAGCCTTCAGGGCTCTGGAAACACCATATATTTT. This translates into CASSLQGSGNTIYF.

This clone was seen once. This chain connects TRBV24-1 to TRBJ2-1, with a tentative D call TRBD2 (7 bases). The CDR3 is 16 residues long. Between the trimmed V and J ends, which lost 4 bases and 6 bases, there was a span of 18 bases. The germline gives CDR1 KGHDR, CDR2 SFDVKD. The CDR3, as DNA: TGTGCCACCAGTGACTTGTCCGCGGGGGCCCGCAATGAGCAGTTCTTC. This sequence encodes CATSDLSAGARNEQFF.

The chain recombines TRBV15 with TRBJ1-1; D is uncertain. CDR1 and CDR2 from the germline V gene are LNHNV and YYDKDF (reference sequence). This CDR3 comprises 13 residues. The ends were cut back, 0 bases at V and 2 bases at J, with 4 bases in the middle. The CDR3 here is CATSRDPNTEAFF. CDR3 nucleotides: TGTGCCACCAGCAGAGACCCTAACACTGAAGCTTTCTTT.